Below are 16 T cell receptor beta chains sequenced from a single sample in a study of cytomegalovirus exposure and HLA in healthy donors. Measured with immunoSEQ multiplex PCR; TCRdb has only the in-frame clones, and not every one. The sample carries fewer than 400,000 clones, roughly 86% recorded once. Sequenced input: PBMCs. The receptors here all came from a man aged 30-40 years in good health and CMV-seronegative.

The J gene is TRBJ1-1, the V gene TRBV5-6, with 9 bases aligning to TRBD1. The germline gives CDR1 SGHDT, CDR2 YYEEEE. There are 14 residues in the CDR3. The trim removed 2 bases at V and 8 bases at J, leaving 7 bases unmatched. The CDR3 DNA sequence: TGTGCCAGCAGCTTTTCGGACAGGGGCGGGGAAGCTTTCTTT. It specifies CASSFSDRGGEAFF. The whole variable domain, filled in from reference TRBV5-6 and TRBJ1-1, reads DAGVTQSPTHLIKTRGQQVTLRCSPKSGHDTVSWYQQALGQGPQFIFQYYEEEERQRGNFPDRFSGHQFPNYSSELNVNALLLGDSALYLCASSFSDRGGEAFFGQGTRLTVV.

The chain combines TRBV19 with TRBJ1-5, with 9 bases fitting TRBD1. This CDR3 has 16 amino acids. The trim removed 3 bases at V and 0 bases at J, leaving 3 bases unmatched. Germline-derived CDR1 and CDR2 are LNHDA and SQIVND (reference sequence). The CDR3 spells CASSIGTGSSNQPQHF. CDR3 coding DNA: TGTGCCAGTAGTATCGGGACAGGGTCTAGCAATCAGCCCCAGCATTTT.

The rearrangement joins TRBV19 to TRBJ2-1, with a weak D call TRBD2 (5 bases). Trimming stripped 7 bases from V and 0 bases from J, with 13 bases between. Germline CDR1 reads LNHDA; CDR2 reads SQIVND (reference sequence). This CDR3 is built from 15 residues. DNA of the CDR3: TGTGCCAGTAACTCGGGGTTAAGCTCCTACAATGAGCAGTTCTTC. It is translated as CASNSGLSSYNEQFF.

The CDR3 nucleotides are TGTGCCAGCAGTTACTCGATAGCCGATTACTACGAGCAGTACTTC. Its translation is CASSYSIADYYEQYF. J is TRBJ2-7 and V is TRBV6-5, with D hard to call. The length of the CDR3 is 15 residues. Per germline, CDR1 MNHEY and CDR2 SVGAGI. Trimming took 0 bases from V and 3 from J, leaving 12 bases between them.

The J gene is TRBJ2-7, the V gene TRBV13, with 9 positions matching TRBD1. Trimming cost V 4 bases and J 1 base; bases outside gene matches: 5. This CDR3 is built from 15 residues. Germline CDR1 PRHDT, CDR2 FYEKMQ (reference sequence). The CDR3 reads CASSWTGDPSYEQYF. In DNA form, the CDR3 reads TGTGCCAGCAGCTGGACAGGGGATCCATCCTACGAGCAGTACTTC.

The V call is TRBV6-1, the J call TRBJ1-2; 9 bases match TRBD1. This CDR3 comprises 16 residues. Germline assignment: CDR1 MNHNS and CDR2 SASEGT. J lost 2 bases, V lost 4 bases, and 8 bases had no gene match. CDR3 sequence reads: CASSATGQGRNYGYTF. The CDR3 nucleotides read TGTGCCAGCAGTGCCACGGGACAGGGTAGGAACTATGGCTACACCTTC.

The chain recombines TRBV7-2 with TRBJ2-7; D possibly corresponds to TRBD1 (6 bases). The CDR3 spans 14 residues. Trimming took 5 bases from V and 4 from J, leaving 15 bases between them. Germline V lookup: CDR1 SGHTA, CDR2 FQGNSA. CDR3 sequence reads: CASSGPGHQYEQYF. CDR3 bases: TGTGCCAGCAGCGGACCGGGACACCAATACGAGCAGTACTTC.

In DNA form, the CDR3 reads TGTGCCAGCAGCACCCGGACAGGTGTCGACACTGAAGCTTTCTTT. This sequence encodes CASSTRTGVDTEAFF. This chain joins TRBV9 and TRBJ1-1, with 7 bases identical to TRBD1. Germline V gene data show CDR1 as SGDLS and CDR2 as YYNGEE. The V gene end was trimmed by 4 bases and the J gene end by 3 bases; junction bases not matched to a gene: 9. This CDR3 has 15 residues.

The chain links TRBV2 to TRBJ1-2; D not resolved. CDR3 length: 12 residues. The germline gives CDR1 SNHLY, CDR2 FYNNEI. V dropped 9 bases and J dropped 4 bases, with 12 bases sitting between them. The CDR3 spells CARGLGAYGYTF. In DNA form, the CDR3 reads TGTGCCAGGGGTTTGGGCGCCTATGGCTACACCTTC.

The chain carries TRBV6-1 and TRBJ1-2; D not certain. Trimming pared 7 bases from V and 7 bases from J, leaving 13 bases between. Per the germline V gene, CDR1 is MNHNS and CDR2 is SASEGT. This CDR3 contains 12 residues. The CDR3 is CASISEPGGYTF. The CDR3 region has the DNA TGTGCCAGCATTTCAGAGCCGGGTGGCTACACCTTC.

The rearrangement joins TRBV5-1 to TRBJ2-3; D may be TRBD2 (6 bases). Germline V lookup: CDR1 SGHRS, CDR2 YFSETQ. There are 14 residues in the CDR3. Trimming stripped 3 bases from V and 4 bases from J, with 12 bases between. In nucleotides, the CDR3 is TGCGCCAGCAGCTCTTCTGGAGGGGCAGATACGCAGTATTTT. Its translation is CASSSSGGADTQYF. The entire variable domain, with the rest obtained from reference TRBV5-1 and TRBJ2-3, is as follows: KAGVTQTPRYLIKTRGQQVTLSCSPISGHRSVSWYQQTPGQGLQFLFEYFSETQRNKGNFPGRFSGRQFSNSRSEMNVSTLELGDSALYLCASSSSGGADTQYFGPGTRLTVL.

The chain is built from TRBV5-4 and TRBJ2-7; 13 bases align to TRBD2. V lost 5 bases to trimming and J lost 2 bases; unmatched junction nucleotides: 13. The germline CDR1 and CDR2 sequences are SGHNT and YYREEE (reference sequence). The CDR3 extends over 18 amino acids. CDR3 sequence: CASRLYGTSGERTYEQYF. The CDR3 nucleotides are TGTGCCAGCAGACTATACGGGACTAGCGGGGAACGAACCTACGAGCAGTACTTC.

The chain uses TRBV2 and TRBJ2-7; a weak D match, TRBD2 (5 bases). CDR3 size: 14 residues. Trimming left V 6 bases short and J 3 bases short, with 15 bases between. The V gene's germline CDR1 is SNHLY and CDR2 FYNNEI. The CDR3 region is CASRIPRDNYEQYF. The DNA for the CDR3 is TGTGCCAGCAGAATCCCCCGGGATAACTACGAGCAGTACTTC.

The rearrangement joins TRBV5-1 to TRBJ1-5; TRBD1 matches 12 bases. Per the germline V gene, CDR1 is SGHRS and CDR2 is YFSETQ. The CDR3 consists of 17 residues. The ends lost 3 bases at V and 7 bases at J; junction bases unmatched: 11. The chain's CDR3 is CASSSHPRDRGQQPQHF. The DNA of the CDR3 is TGCGCCAGCAGCTCACACCCCCGGGACAGGGGGCAGCAGCCCCAGCATTTT. The variable domain in full, with the rest retrieved from reference TRBV5-1 and TRBJ1-5, is KAGVTQTPRYLIKTRGQQVTLSCSPISGHRSVSWYQQTPGQGLQFLFEYFSETQRNKGNFPGRFSGRQFSNSRSEMNVSTLELGDSALYLCASSSHPRDRGQQPQHFGDGTRLSIL.

The rearrangement uses TRBV7-2 and TRBJ2-1, with 8 bases that match TRBD1. CDR1 is SGHTA, CDR2 FQGNSA, per germline. The CDR3 sequence is 15 residues long. After removal of 4 bases from V and 6 bases from J, the junction contained 8 bases not matched to a gene. The CDR3 nucleotides are TGTGCCAGCAGCTATACAGGGGGTTCGGGCAATGAGCAGTTCTTC. Translation gives CASSYTGGSGNEQFF.

The chain uses TRBV10-1 and TRBJ2-3; 8 bases map to TRBD2. This CDR3 spans 19 amino acids. The germline CDR1 and CDR2 sequences are WNHNN and SYGVQD (reference sequence). With V trimmed by 3 bases and J by 0 bases, 14 bases remained unmatched. The CDR3 coding sequence is TGCGCCAGCAGTGATAGGATTACTAGCGGATCAACTAGCACAGATACGCAGTATTTT. Residues: CASSDRITSGSTSTDTQYF.